These 20 T cell receptor beta chains came from one sample sequenced in a study of shared clonotypes between healthy human individuals. The method was immunoSEQ multiplex PCR; TCRdb's version includes in-frame clones alone and lacks a portion of them. The sample lists some 510,000 clones, about four fifths seen once, with under 15% in the top ten. Material for sequencing was PBMCs. Receptors originate from a woman between 35 and 50 years old in good health. Some clones in this sample may be carry-over from other donors' samples.

The CDR3 reads CASGLAGPNEQFF. CDR3 bases: TGTGCTAGTGGTTTGGCAGGGCCCAATGAGCAGTTCTTC. The chain employs TRBV12-5 and TRBJ2-1, with a possible D match to TRBD1 (5 bases). The germline CDR1 and CDR2 sequences are LGHNT and FRNRAP. This CDR3 region has 13 residues. V was pared by 1 base and J by 6 bases, with 7 bases between.

The chain links TRBV14 to TRBJ2-1, with D tentatively TRBD1 (6 bases). Trimming stripped 0 bases from V and 9 bases from J, with 12 bases between. The CDR3 totals 14 residues. The germline CDR1 and CDR2 sequences are SGHDN and FVKESK. The CDR3 DNA reads TGTGCCAGCAGCCAAGATCTCAACAGGGTTGAGCAGTTCTTC. Amino acid sequence: CASSQDLNRVEQFF.

This chain uses TRBV10-2 with TRBJ2-5; D gene unclear. The V end lost 2 bases, the J end lost 4 bases, and 8 bases lay between the germline ends. This CDR3 is 13 amino acids long. Germline lookup yields CDR1 WSHSY and CDR2 SAAADI. Written as DNA, the CDR3 is TGCGCCAGCAGTGAGATGTCGGGAGAGACCCAGTACTTC. This sequence encodes CASSEMSGETQYF.

A single count supports this clone. Other nucleotide sequences from this sample produce the same CDR3. CDR3 loop: CASGGSNQPQHF. CDR3 in DNA: TGTGCCAGCGGCGGTAGCAATCAGCCCCAGCATTTT. This chain links TRBV28 with TRBJ1-5; D is undetermined. Trimming stripped 8 bases from V and 0 bases from J, with 5 bases between. The CDR3 covers 12 residues. The germline V gene has CDR1 MDHEN and CDR2 SYDVKM.

The chain carries TRBV7-9 and TRBJ2-1; 9 bases agree with TRBD2. CDR1 is SEHNR, CDR2 FQNEAQ, per germline (reference sequence). The length of the CDR3 is 15 residues. V lost 6 bases and J lost 8; bases outside the gene matches: 11. CDR3 in amino acids: CASSDDAGGQDEQFF. In nucleotides, the CDR3 is TGTGCCAGCAGTGACGACGCGGGAGGGCAGGATGAGCAGTTCTTC.

This clone has a single count. V and J are TRBV5-4 and TRBJ1-4, with D unclear. The CDR3 covers 14 residues. V was shortened by 2 bases and J by 3 bases, with 8 bases between the two germline ends. Germline values: CDR1 SGHNT, CDR2 YYREEE (reference sequence). CDR3 loop: CASSFGLANEKLFF. CDR3 nucleotides: TGTGCCAGCAGCTTTGGGTTGGCTAATGAAAAACTGTTTTTT.

This clone was picked up one time. V is TRBV19 and J is TRBJ2-7, with D possibly being TRBD1 (6 bases). CDR1 is LNHDA, CDR2 SQIVND, per germline (reference sequence). The CDR3 runs 15 residues. The V end lost 0 bases, the J end lost 2 bases, and 11 bases lay between the germline ends. The CDR3 region is CASSIDWTATYEQYF. CDR3 nucleotide sequence: TGTGCCAGTAGTATAGATTGGACAGCGACCTACGAGCAGTACTTC.

J is TRBJ1-1 and V is TRBV13; a weak D match, TRBD1 (5 bases). The ends were cut back, 0 bases at V and 4 bases at J, with 12 bases in the middle. Germline V CDR1 and CDR2: PRHDT, FYEKMQ (reference sequence). This CDR3 spans 15 amino acids. This CDR3 reads CASSLGEGLGTEAFF. CDR3 in DNA: TGTGCCAGCAGCTTAGGCGAGGGGTTAGGCACTGAAGCTTTCTTT.

This clone was seen once. CDR3 protein: CASSLGQGGGQPQHF. The CDR3 DNA is TGTGCCAGCAGCTTGGGGCAGGGAGGAGGCCAGCCCCAGCATTTT. The chain is built from TRBV5-8 and TRBJ1-5; D is possibly TRBD1 (5 bases). The ends were cut back, 0 bases at V and 7 bases at J, with 14 bases in the middle. CDR1 is SGHTS and CDR2 is YDEGEE in the germline V gene. CDR3 size: 15 residues.

The rearrangement joins TRBV25-1 to TRBJ2-7; D ambiguous. CDR1 is MGHDK and CDR2 is SYGVNS in the germline V gene. V was shortened by 5 bases and J by 2 bases, with 16 bases between the two germline ends. There are 15 residues in the CDR3. CDR3 DNA: TGTGCCAGCAGTTTTGGTACAAGGGCAACCTACGAGCAGTACTTC. Amino acids: CASSFGTRATYEQYF.

In nucleotides, the CDR3 is TGCGCCAGCAGCACGACTAGCGGGTCAAACATTCAGTACTTC. Its translation: CASSTTSGSNIQYF. The chain is built from TRBV5-1 and TRBJ2-4; 10 positions agree with TRBD2. The CDR3 is made up of 14 amino acids. The germline CDR1 and CDR2 sequences are SGHRS and YFSETQ. J lost 6 bases, V lost 4 bases, and 4 bases had no gene match.

V is TRBV6-1 and J is TRBJ2-3; D is perhaps TRBD1 or TRBD2 (5 bases each). Trimming took 6 bases from V and 1 from J, leaving 14 bases between them. This CDR3 is built from 15 residues. Germline V gene sequence: CDR1 MNHNS, CDR2 SASEGT. This CDR3 is CASRDPGRRTDTQYF. The CDR3 bases are TGTGCCAGCAGGGACCCGGGACGGCGCACAGATACGCAGTATTTT.

This clone was counted once. Written as DNA, the CDR3 is TGTGCCAGCAGCCAAGAAGGGAGTGGAGGGGGCACAGATACGCAGTATTTT. This sequence encodes CASSQEGSGGGTDTQYF. The chain combines TRBV4-2 with TRBJ2-3, with a weak D call TRBD2 (6 bases). V lost 0 bases and J lost 1, with 14 bases in between. CDR3 length equals 17 residues. Germline assignment: CDR1 LGHNA and CDR2 YNFKEQ.

The gene calls are TRBV29-1 and TRBJ2-7; D gene unclear. Trimming cost V 7 bases and J 0 bases, with 13 bases left between them. The CDR3 covers 13 residues. Per the germline V gene, CDR1 is SQVTM and CDR2 is ANQGSEA. The CDR3 DNA is TGCAGCGCCTCGGACCGGTTCTCCTACGAGCAGTACTTC. Its translation is CSASDRFSYEQYF.

The rearrangement uses TRBV30 and TRBJ2-1, with 11 bases matching TRBD2. CDR3 length equals 16 residues. The V and J ends lost 5 bases and 3 bases, in that order; junction bases with no gene match: 9. Germline CDR1 GTSNPN, CDR2 SVGIG (reference sequence). The CDR3 nucleotides are TGTGCCTGGGAGTCCGGGACTAGCGGACTCTACAATGAGCAGTTCTTC. It codes for CAWESGTSGLYNEQFF.

For the CDR3, the DNA is TGTGCCAGCTCACCACCCCCCGTGGGAGAGACCCAGTACTTC. Translating it yields CASSPPPVGETQYF. The V and J genes are TRBV18 and TRBJ2-5; D unclear. V lost 0 bases, J lost 4 bases, and 9 bases lay in between. CDR3 length equals 14 residues. From germline, CDR1 is KGHSH and CDR2 LQKENI.

V gene TRBV18 combines with J gene TRBJ2-7; 7 bases are shared with TRBD2. There are 14 residues in the CDR3. V shed 3 bases and J 3 bases; nucleotides not matched to a gene: 5. Germline lookup yields CDR1 KGHSH and CDR2 LQKENI. The CDR3 DNA sequence: TGTGCCAGCTCACCCGGGGGGTTACTCTACGAGCAGTACTTC. It translates to CASSPGGLLYEQYF. Variable domain in full (rest from reference TRBV18 and TRBJ2-7): NAGVMQNPRHLVRRRGQEARLRCSPMKGHSHVYWYRQLPEEGLKFMVYLQKENIIDESGMPKERFSAEFPKEGPSILRIQQVVRGDSAAYFCASSPGGLLYEQYFGPGTRLTVT.

This chain links TRBV2 with TRBJ2-7, with 7 nucleotides matching TRBD1. V dropped 5 bases and J dropped 3; count of bases not matched to a gene: 1. Germline V gene lookup returns CDR1 SNHLY and CDR2 FYNNEI. The CDR3 is 12 amino acids. This CDR3 reads CASSSGGYEQYF. CDR3 sequence (DNA): TGTGCCAGCAGTTCAGGGGGCTACGAGCAGTACTTC.

This sequence joins TRBV5-1 and TRBJ2-7, with D perhaps TRBD2 (5 bases). This CDR3 contains 13 residues. Deletions cut 0 bases from V and 6 bases from J, with 10 bases between. Germline V gene lookup returns CDR1 SGHRS and CDR2 YFSETQ. CDR3 nucleotide sequence: TGCGCCAGCAGCTTGGCCGAGGGTGGCGAGCAGTACTTC. It specifies CASSLAEGGEQYF.

This rearrangement joins TRBV10-3 to TRBJ2-2, with D tentatively TRBD1 (5 bases). Germline CDR1 reads ENHRY; CDR2 reads SYGVKD. V was trimmed by 5 bases and J by 8 bases, leaving 9 bases between them. The CDR3 sequence is 12 residues long. The CDR3 protein is CAISTQGGELFF. CDR3 coding DNA: TGTGCCATCAGTACCCAGGGTGGGGAGCTGTTTTTT.